These 15 T cell receptor beta chains were all obtained from the same sample, sequenced in a study of a mutant IDH1 vaccine in newly diagnosed glioma (dated by TCRdb to about 2021). Receptor libraries were prepared by the immunoSEQ multiplex PCR assay. TCRdb stores this immuneACCESS table with in-frame sequences only. Part of the clones is absent; in the studies checked, under half of the shortfall reflects unresolved V genes, and no reason is known for the rest. The sample includes 65,000 or so clones, with roughly 85% observed a single time. About 4% of the sample goes to the ten largest clones. The time point tag for this specimen amounts to: week 23, last vaccination. A 20-mer mutant IDH1 peptide at 300 micrograms in Montanide made up each vaccine dose, which was injected subcutaneously together with topical imiquimod. Their antigens are not known. The sample consisted of PBMCs, taken from a glioma patient whose treatment included an IDH1 peptide vaccine. The source is a man aged 25-45 years with glioma.

This clone came up once. CDR3 loop: CASSPPGTDYGYTF. The CDR3 DNA sequence: TGTGCCAGCAGTCCACCCGGGACGGACTATGGCTACACCTTC. The gene calls are TRBV28 and TRBJ1-2, with D perhaps matching TRBD1 (5 bases). The CDR3 covers 14 residues. The V end lost 5 bases, the J end lost 3 bases, and 13 bases lay between the germline ends. Germline V gene data show CDR1 as MDHEN and CDR2 as SYDVKM.

This clone was seen only once. The chain recombines TRBV6-1 with TRBJ2-1, with D perhaps TRBD1 (6 bases). The V gene lost 2 bases and the J gene lost 9 bases, with 14 bases spanning the gap. The V gene's germline CDR1 is MNHNS and CDR2 SASEGT. The CDR3 length is 14 residues. CDR3 loop: CASSEPGRGIEQFF. CDR3 in DNA: TGTGCCAGCAGTGAACCTGGTAGGGGGATTGAGCAGTTCTTC.

By share, this clone ranks as medium-sized. This chain connects TRBV7-6 to TRBJ1-1; tentatively, D is TRBD1 (5 bases). The germline gives CDR1 SGHVS, CDR2 FNYEAQ. V lost 5 bases and J lost 9, with 16 bases in between. The CDR3 loop spans 13 amino acids. The CDR3 nucleotides read TGTGCCAGCAGCGCAGAGACGGGGGTTAAAGCTTTCTTT. It specifies CASSAETGVKAFF. Together with reference TRBV7-6 and TRBJ1-1, the CDR3 gives the full variable domain: GAGVSQSPRYKVTKRGQDVALRCDPISGHVSLYWYRQALGQGPEFLTYFNYEAQQDKSGLPNDRFSAERPEGSISTLTIQRTEQRDSAMYRCASSAETGVKAFFGQGTRLTVV.

A single count supports this clone. This chain uses TRBV28 with TRBJ1-3; no reliable D call. The CDR3 loop spans 13 amino acids. Trimming shortened V by 8 bases and J by 0 bases, and 8 bases separated the two germline ends. Per germline, CDR1 MDHEN and CDR2 SYDVKM. This chain's CDR3 is CASRVSSGNTIYF. CDR3 in DNA: TGTGCCAGCCGAGTCAGCTCTGGAAACACCATATATTTT. Drawing the rest from reference TRBV28 and TRBJ1-3, the complete variable domain is DVKVTQSSRYLVKRTGEKVFLECVQDMDHENMFWYRQDPGLGLRLIYFSYDVKMKEKGDIPEGYSVSREKKERFSLILESASTNQTSMYLCASRVSSGNTIYFGEGSWLTVV.

The gene calls are TRBV6-6 and TRBJ2-7, with 11 bases that match TRBD2. Per the germline V gene, CDR1 is MNHNY and CDR2 is SVGAGI (reference sequence). The CDR3 length is 16 residues. V was clipped by 2 bases and J by 3 bases; unmatched bases: 6. The CDR3 sequence: CASSYATSGGHYEQYF. The CDR3 DNA reads as TGTGCCAGCAGTTACGCTACTAGCGGGGGACACTACGAGCAGTACTTC.

The gene calls are TRBV7-9 and TRBJ2-5; D ambiguous. CDR1 and CDR2 (germline): SEHNR, FQNEAQ (reference sequence). There are 15 residues in the CDR3. Deletions cut 5 bases from V and 3 bases from J, with 16 bases between. The CDR3 reads CASSPARISKETQYF. The DNA for the CDR3 is TGTGCCAGCAGCCCCGCCCGGATCTCGAAAGAGACCCAGTACTTC.

This clone was seen once. The rearrangement links TRBV5-5 to TRBJ1-5, with D possibly being TRBD1 (6 bases). The CDR3 is 15 amino acids. In germline, CDR1 is SGHKS, CDR2 YYEKEE (reference sequence). V was trimmed by 4 bases and J by 0 bases, leaving 11 bases between them. The CDR3 reads CASSQGQYSNQPQHF. The CDR3 DNA reads as TGTGCCAGCAGCCAAGGACAGTATAGCAATCAGCCCCAGCATTTT.

V and J are TRBV11-3 and TRBJ2-2, with D unresolved. Trimming removed 3 bases from V and 7 bases from J, with 6 bases in between. CDR3 length: 12 residues. CDR1 is SGHNT and CDR2 is YENEEA in the germline V gene. For the CDR3, the DNA is TGTGCCAGCAGCTTTACTGACGGGGAGCTGTTTTTT. It specifies CASSFTDGELFF.

The V call is TRBV6-7, the J call TRBJ2-7; tentatively, D is TRBD1 (6 bases). TRBV6-7 is filed as an ORF, its function uncertain. The CDR3 loop spans 14 amino acids. Deletions cut 2 bases from V and 3 bases from J, with 11 bases between. The CDR3 protein is CASSYGGTYYEQYF. In DNA, the CDR3 is TGTGCCAGCAGTTACGGTGGGACATACTACGAGCAGTACTTC.

The chain has TRBV9 and TRBJ2-5; 10 bases are shared with TRBD1. Germline V gene lookup returns CDR1 SGDLS and CDR2 YYNGEE. This CDR3 contains 16 residues. Trimming cost V 3 bases and J 5 bases; bases outside gene matches: 10. CDR3 protein: CASSGRDRGDRETQYF. The DNA for the CDR3 is TGTGCCAGCAGCGGCCGGGACAGGGGTGATCGGGAGACCCAGTACTTC.

The count of this clone is one. The rearrangement uses TRBV6-5 and TRBJ2-7, with 9 bases fitting TRBD1. Germline assignment: CDR1 MNHEY and CDR2 SVGAGI. V lost 4 bases and J lost 3; bases outside the gene matches: 7. The length of the CDR3 is 15 residues. CDR3 sequence: CASSSMTGGNYEQYF. CDR3 sequence (DNA): TGTGCCAGCAGTTCGATGACAGGGGGGAACTACGAGCAGTACTTC.

The CDR3 DNA is TGTGCCAGCAGTTTTACGGGCAATCAGCCCCAGCATTTT. Its translation: CASSFTGNQPQHF. The V gene is TRBV28, the J gene TRBJ1-5; D gene unclear. The CDR3 is 13 amino acids. The V end was cut by 3 bases, the J end by 2 bases, with 5 bases between. From germline, CDR1 is MDHEN and CDR2 SYDVKM.

This chain uses TRBV2 with TRBJ2-5; 10 positions match TRBD1. The DNA end is a closer match to TRBJ2-7, so the J assignment may be wrong. The CDR3 is 14 amino acids. Germline V gene data show CDR1 as SNHLY and CDR2 as FYNNEI. Here the CDR3 DNA reads TGTGCCAGCAGCGCCGGGACAGGGGTGTACGAGCAGTACTTC. This codes for CASSAGTGVYEQYF.

The chain is built from TRBV28 and TRBJ1-2; D call uncertain. CDR3 length: 14 amino acids. V was shortened by 2 bases and J by 2 bases, with 9 bases between the two germline ends. Per the germline V gene, CDR1 is MDHEN and CDR2 is SYDVKM. The CDR3 protein is CASSLTPGNYGYTF. The CDR3 DNA follows: TGTGCCAGCAGTTTAACCCCCGGAAACTATGGCTACACCTTC.

This chain uses TRBV5-4 with TRBJ1-2; D may be TRBD1 (6 bases). Germline V gene lookup returns CDR1 SGHNT and CDR2 YYREEE (reference sequence). This CDR3 comprises 16 residues. Trimming took 1 base from V and 10 from J, leaving 23 bases between them. CDR3 amino acids: CASSLLWSGNRADYTF. The CDR3 DNA sequence: TGTGCCAGCAGCTTGCTCTGGTCTGGGAACAGGGCGGACTACACCTTC.